The 13 T cell receptor beta chains below all came from one sample that was sequenced in a study of blood T cells in healthy people across ages. With a J-beta primer mix and a sample-barcoded 5' primer, a second PCR ran roughly 6 to 12 cycles. From the 5' RACE reads, TCRdb called clonotypes with MiXCR, one entry per CDR3 protein. The sample shows 1.5 million to 2 million distinct CDR3 sequences, roughly 43% of them seen only once. The sequenced material came from blood. The source is a human donor in good health.

This clonotype was picked up one time. This chain links TRBV11-1 with TRBJ2-3; maybe TRBD1 (6 bases). Germline CDR1 SGHAT, CDR2 FQDESV (reference sequence). Trimming pared 3 bases from V and 2 bases from J, leaving 18 bases between. The CDR3 is 17 residues long. This CDR3 is CASSFPVWDTFTDTQYF. The CDR3 coding sequence is TGTGCCAGCAGCTTCCCAGTGTGGGACACCTTCACAGATACGCAGTATTTT.

This clonotype was detected ten times or more. The gene calls are TRBV6-2 or TRBV6-3 and TRBJ2-7; D unclear. CDR3 length: 12 amino acids. The germline V gene has CDR1 MNHEY and CDR2 SVGEGT. Trimming pared 0 bases from V and 2 bases from J, leaving 2 bases between. CDR3 nucleotide sequence: TGTGCCAGCAGTTACTCCCCCTACGAGCAGTACTTC. Its translation: CASSYSPYEQYF.

This clonotype was recorded a few times. The rearrangement links TRBV5-1 to TRBJ2-6; D uncertain. Germline CDR1 reads SGHRS; CDR2 reads YFSETQ. This CDR3 contains 17 residues. Trimming left V 3 bases short and J 3 bases short, with 16 bases between. The CDR3 loop reads CASSSDHGRGGANVLTF. As DNA, the CDR3 is TGCGCCAGCAGCTCGGATCACGGGCGAGGTGGGGCCAACGTCCTGACTTTC.

The genes are TRBV20-1 and TRBJ2-1; 10 bases fit TRBD2. V lost 5 bases and J lost 4; bases outside the gene matches: 5. The V gene's germline CDR1 is DFQATT and CDR2 SNEGSKA (reference sequence). The CDR3 spans 14 residues. This CDR3 is CSAFDSGGYNEQFF. The CDR3 DNA reads TGCAGTGCTTTCGATAGCGGGGGGTACAATGAGCAGTTCTTC.

Points on this clonotype: Germline and junction disagree at one end, which may indicate a read error. The chain recombines TRBV7-2 with TRBJ2-7; D call uncertain. There are 14 residues in the CDR3. CDR1 and CDR2 from the germline V gene are SGHTA and FQGNSA. DNA of the CDR3: TGTGCCAGCAGCTTACAGGTCCAGTCCTACGAGCAGGACTTC. Its translation is CASSLQVQSYEQDF.

The genes are TRBV5-1 and TRBJ1-1, with D possibly matching TRBD1 (6 bases). Germline CDR1 SGHRS, CDR2 YFSETQ. This CDR3 contains 17 residues. V lost 3 bases and J 0 bases, leaving 18 bases between the germline ends. CDR3 protein: CASSWGTLLSMNTEAFF. The CDR3 coding sequence is TGCGCCAGCAGCTGGGGGACACTCCTTTCCATGAACACTGAAGCTTTCTTT.

The sample holds a few counts of this clonotype. The CDR3 loop reads CASSFGELRGEQYF. The CDR3 DNA sequence: TGTGCCAGCAGCTTCGGGGAACTCAGAGGAGAGCAGTACTTC. This chain joins TRBV13 and TRBJ2-7, with D possibly matching TRBD2 (5 bases). The V gene lost 3 bases and the J gene lost 7 bases, with 16 bases spanning the gap. CDR1 PRHDT and CDR2 FYEKMQ come from the germline V gene (reference sequence). The CDR3 covers 14 residues.

In this sample, this clonotype turned up once. J is TRBJ2-5 and V is TRBV10-3, with 13 bases fitting TRBD2. The V gene's germline CDR1 is ENHRY and CDR2 SYGVKD. This CDR3 region has 15 residues. With V trimmed by 6 bases and J by 5 bases, 6 bases remained unmatched. CDR3 DNA sequence: TGTGCCATCAGGCCGGGACTAGCGGGGAGGGAGACCCAGTACTTC. Translation gives CAIRPGLAGRETQYF.

This clonotype was seen more than once but under ten times. The CDR3: CASRPRGGDHGYTF. The CDR3 region has the DNA TGTGCCAGCAGACCCCGCGGGGGGGACCATGGCTACACCTTC. The V gene is TRBV12-3 or TRBV12-4, the J gene TRBJ1-2, with D possibly matching TRBD1 (5 bases). This CDR3 is built from 14 residues. Trimming stripped 6 bases from V and 6 bases from J, with 17 bases between.

V usage is TRBV4-2 and J usage is TRBJ2-1; the D gene could be TRBD1 or TRBD2 (5 bases each). Germline CDR1 LGHNA, CDR2 YNFKEQ. V was trimmed by 1 base and J by 4 bases, leaving 11 bases between them. The CDR3 sequence is 15 residues long. This CDR3 reads CASSQAGDGYNEQFF. Here the CDR3 DNA reads TGTGCCAGCAGCCAAGCTGGGGACGGATACAATGAGCAGTTCTTC.

The chain joins TRBV28 to TRBJ1-1; D is possibly TRBD1 (5 bases). The CDR3 is 17 residues long. Deletions cut 5 bases from V and 0 bases from J, with 19 bases between. Per germline, CDR1 MDHEN and CDR2 SYDVKM. CDR3: CASSTLDRFRLNTEAFF. The CDR3 coding sequence is TGTGCCAGCAGTACGCTTGACAGATTCAGACTGAACACTGAAGCTTTCTTT.

The V and J genes are TRBV2 and TRBJ1-2; D ambiguous. Germline CDR1 and CDR2: SNHLY and FYNNEI. Trimming removed 3 bases at V and 0 bases at J, with 8 bases between. The CDR3 has 14 amino acids. CDR3 sequence: CASSEAGPNYGYTF. The CDR3 coding sequence is TGTGCCAGCAGTGAGGCAGGACCTAACTATGGCTACACCTTC.

With regard to this clonotype: The junction does not match germline at one end; this may be a read error. The rearrangement uses TRBV7-9 and TRBJ2-1; D is undetermined. The CDR3 loop spans 17 amino acids. Germline lookup yields CDR1 SEHNR and CDR2 FQNEAQ (reference sequence). The CDR3 bases are TGTACCAGCAGCCCCCATCGGTCCATTGACTCCTACAATGAGCAGTTCTTC. This encodes CTSSPHRSIDSYNEQFF. Full variable domain (rest looked up from reference TRBV7-9 and TRBJ2-1): DTGVSQNPRHKITKRGQNVTFRCDPISEHNRLYWYRQTLGQGPEFLTYFQNEAQLEKSRLLSDRFSAERPKGSFSTLEIQRTEQGDSAMYLCTSSPHRSIDSYNEQFFGPGTRLTVL.